This is a list of T cell receptor beta chains from one sample in a study of early T cells in non-severe SARS-CoV-2 infection. In TCRdb, the 5' RACE reads were re-called with MiXCR into one record per CDR3 protein. The data contain about 71,000 distinct CDR3 sequences, more than 12% of them seen just once; the ten biggest clones take up around 3.7%. The specimen comprised whole blood, sampled at baseline. These receptors were taken from an adult who was a healthcare worker with PCR-confirmed SARS-CoV-2 infection or an uninfected control (not recorded which). The CDR3 runs from the conserved cysteine through the conserved F or W. Clone size is not always given. Where it is, it says once, few, many or a class for expanded clones.

v_call clone_size cdr3_aa
TRBV29-1 NA CSVERGYEQYF
TRBV7-6 few CASSLVGTDLSTDTQYF
TRBV20-1 few CSAGTGAAFLGAQHF
TRBV28 few CASSYAGFYEQYF
TRBV27 few CASSLGQGVGEQYF
TRBV6-1 NA CASTRTSGNYEQYF
TRBV7-3 few CASGDPQETQYF
TRBV2 few CASSGEHPGTEAFF
TRBV5-6 many CASSLAFGYTF
TRBV20-1 NA CSARSPYYYEQYF
TRBV6-6 NA CASSYPRGSGSDTGELFF
TRBV28 many CASSFAYGDIQYF
TRBV6-5 NA CASRAGQADSQPQHF
TRBV5-1 NA CASRLAGTYEQYF
TRBV20-1 NA CSARGGADETQYF
TRBV7-7 NA CASSPSGRTETQYF
TRBV5-4 medium-sized CASSRPGQGINEQYF
TRBV29-1 NA CSAQVGQGRYGYTF
TRBV12-3/TRBV12-4 few CASSSTPVPTDTQYF
TRBV7-9 NA CASSLGDRGPTEAFF
TRBV28 few CASSSPRLPYEQYF
TRBV20-1 NA CSAPRGDGPILAKNIQYF
TRBV20-1 few CSPSSSPSYNEQFF
TRBV3-1 NA CASSPSGRALADTQYF
TRBV9 many CASSGQVSNSPLHF
TRBV5-6 NA CASSFLTSGAYNEQFF
TRBV12-3/TRBV12-4 few CASSYSDRATSGRIGETQYF
TRBV7-9 NA CASSTRTGASTSKNTGELFF
TRBV9 NA CASSVVVTGVLVEQFF
TRBV28 NA CASSSPGTGRYEQYF
TRBV28 few CASREYRDSLWGEAFF
TRBV20-1 few CSAVDNQETQYF
TRBV30 medium-sized CAWWRGPSSYNEQFF
TRBV20-1 many CSAWVLGTGIPGELFF
TRBV6-2/TRBV6-3 few CASQGRLRGHEQYF
TRBV7-6 many CASSEEAYGIEQFF
TRBV7-3 few CASSPSRDRDQETQYF
TRBV5-1 NA CASSRTSGSDTQYF
TRBV30 NA CAWSPLLGTGGEKLFF
TRBV6-4 NA CASAQRGSEADTQYF
TRBV24-1 few CATSGVNPTYNEQFF